This TCR beta chain comes out of a study of response to subunit inactivated influenza vaccine. A single record per CDR3 protein comes from TCRdb applying MiXCR to the RT-PCR reads. This table has some 570,000 distinct CDR3 sequences, approximately 11% appearing once. With 5 bases removed from V and 5 bases from J, the gap between germline ends came to 15 bases. This CDR3 has 14 amino acids. The V gene's germline CDR1 is MNHNS and CDR2 SASEGT. This clonotype has at least ten counts. Separately, the same data were catalogued under a study of T cells expressing NK-cell markers. That investigation notes: Generation of TCR beta cDNA was performed by 5'RACE template switching incorporating UMIs. It was from sorted CD3+CD56+NKG2C+, CD3+CD56+NKG2C- and CD3+CD56-NKG2C+ T cells that TCR beta repertoires came. What restricted sorting to alpha-beta TCR T cells in several experiments was an anti-gamma-delta TCR antibody. In a group of roughly 6 donors, dominant NKG2C+ clonotypes represented about 1.0-8% of CD8+ T cells. Once again these clonotypes came out on top in the CD3+CD56-NKG2C+ fraction of a few donors.

The chain uses TRBV6-1 and TRBJ2-5; D gene ambiguous. This sequence was found in a man over 45 who received an inactivated influenza vaccine. The sample in question was PBMCs from blood, obtained on the day of vaccination. CDR3 sequence (DNA): TGTGCCAGCAGTAAGACCCAAACGAGGGAGACCCAGTACTTC. Its protein is CASSKTQTRETQYF.